These 5 T cell receptor beta chains were all obtained from the same sample, sequenced in a study of shared clonotypes between healthy human individuals. Measured with immunoSEQ multiplex PCR; TCRdb has only the in-frame clones, and not every one. The sample consists of about 680,000 clones, 72% of them appearing once. Sequencing was carried out using memory CD4+ T cells sorted from blood. Subset described: CD45RA-negative fraction. The receptor source for this set is a woman aged 30 to 39 in good health.

This clone was seen many times. The sample contains more than one DNA sequence encoding this CDR3. The rearrangement links TRBV9 to TRBJ1-2; D call uncertain. Germline V gene sequence: CDR1 SGDLS, CDR2 YYNGEE. V was shortened by 0 bases and J by 2 bases, with 8 bases between the two germline ends. The CDR3 length is 14 residues. The DNA for the CDR3 is TGTGCCAGCAGCGTAGGATCAGAGAACTATGGCTACACCTTC. Residues: CASSVGSENYGYTF.

The chain combines TRBV4-1 with TRBJ2-7; D ambiguous. The CDR3 runs 11 residues. Germline values: CDR1 MGHRA, CDR2 YSYEKL. V was cut by 4 bases and J by 9 bases, with 10 bases left in between. The CDR3, as DNA: TGCGCCAGCAGCCGAGATGGTCGGCAGTACTTC. Amino acid sequence: CASSRDGRQYF.

The V gene is TRBV29-1, the J gene TRBJ2-3; tentatively, D is TRBD2 (6 bases). CDR3 length: 13 residues. Germline CDR1 and CDR2: SQVTM and ANQGSEA. The V gene lost 2 bases and the J gene lost 6 bases, with 12 bases spanning the gap. Here the CDR3 reads CSVEYEAGDTQYF. DNA for the CDR3: TGCAGCGTTGAATATGAAGCGGGCGATACGCAGTATTTT.

This clone was observed once. The chain joins TRBV4-2 to TRBJ2-1; D remains unclear. Trimming removed 0 bases at V and 10 bases at J, with 19 bases between. The CDR3 covers 16 residues. The germline V gene encodes CDR1 LGHNA and CDR2 YNFKEQ. In DNA, the CDR3 is TGTGCCAGCAGCCAAGAGGAACGGGCGATCAATTGGGAGCAGTTCTTC. Protein: CASSQEERAINWEQFF.

The rearrangement uses TRBV7-9 and TRBJ1-3; D is uncertain. Germline V CDR1 and CDR2: SEHNR, FQNEAQ (reference sequence). Trimming removed 5 bases at V and 4 bases at J, with 3 bases between. This CDR3 spans 11 amino acids. CDR3 in amino acids: CASSPGNTIYF. CDR3 DNA: TGTGCCAGCAGCCCCGGAAACACCATATATTTT.